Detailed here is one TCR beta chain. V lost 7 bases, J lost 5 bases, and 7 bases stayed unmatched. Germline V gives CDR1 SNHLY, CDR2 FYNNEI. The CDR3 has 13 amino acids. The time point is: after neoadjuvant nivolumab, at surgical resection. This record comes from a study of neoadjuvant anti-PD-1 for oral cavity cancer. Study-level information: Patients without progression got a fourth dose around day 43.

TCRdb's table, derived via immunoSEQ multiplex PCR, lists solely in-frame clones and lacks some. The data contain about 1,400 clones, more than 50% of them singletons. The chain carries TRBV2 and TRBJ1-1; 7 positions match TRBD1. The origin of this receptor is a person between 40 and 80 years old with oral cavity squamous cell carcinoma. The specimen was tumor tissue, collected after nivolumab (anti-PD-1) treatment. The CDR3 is CASNRQGWTEAFF. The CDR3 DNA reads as TGTGCCAGCAACCGACAGGGTTGGACTGAAGCTTTCTTT.